The 8 T cell receptor beta chains below all came from one sample that was sequenced in a study of T cell responses to AZD1222 COVID-19 vaccine. This table comes from immunoSEQ multiplex PCR, and its TCRdb copy is limited to in-frame clones, with some not included. Among 95,000 to 150,000 clones listed, 80% to 90% were seen once. The sequencing used peripheral blood, collected on day 0 of AZD1222 vaccination. The receptors originated from an adult in good health.

V gene TRBV19 combines with J gene TRBJ1-1, with D possibly matching TRBD1 (6 bases). Germline assignment: CDR1 LNHDA and CDR2 SQIVND (reference sequence). The CDR3 loop spans 14 amino acids. Deletions cut 7 bases from V and 1 base from J, with 13 bases between. This chain's CDR3 is CASTKDRQNTEAFF. DNA of the CDR3: TGTGCCAGTACCAAGGACAGACAGAACACTGAAGCTTTCTTT.

V usage is TRBV7-2 and J usage is TRBJ2-1, with 8 bases matching TRBD2. After removal of 5 bases from V and 6 bases from J, the junction contained 9 bases not matched to a gene. The CDR3 covers 15 residues. Germline V gene sequence: CDR1 SGHTA, CDR2 FQGNSA. The CDR3 DNA sequence: TGTGCCAGCAGCCGTTTGACCGGGACTAGCAATGAGCAGTTCTTC. Translation: CASSRLTGTSNEQFF. Together with reference TRBV7-2 and TRBJ2-1, the CDR3 gives the full variable domain: GAGVSQSPSNKVTEKGKDVELRCDPISGHTALYWYRQSLGQGLEFLIYFQGNSAPDKSGLPSDRFSAERTGGSVSTLTIQRTQQEDSAVYLCASSRLTGTSNEQFFGPGTRLTVL.

The rearrangement links TRBV4-2 to TRBJ2-1; 7 nucleotides match TRBD2. This CDR3 is built from 20 residues. The trim removed 0 bases at V and 7 bases at J, leaving 21 bases unmatched. Germline V gene lookup returns CDR1 LGHNA and CDR2 YNFKEQ. The CDR3 here is CASSQDNRRGLAGDRNEQFF. CDR3 bases: TGTGCCAGCAGCCAAGATAATAGAAGGGGCCTGGCGGGAGACCGGAATGAGCAGTTCTTC.

V is TRBV14 and J is TRBJ2-3; D may be TRBD1 (5 bases). Per germline, CDR1 SGHDN and CDR2 FVKESK. CDR3 length: 15 amino acids. Trimming removed 0 bases at V and 0 bases at J, with 7 bases between. CDR3 sequence: CASSQEGVSTDTQYF. As DNA, the CDR3 is TGTGCCAGCAGCCAAGAAGGGGTGAGCACAGATACGCAGTATTTT.

J is TRBJ2-7 and V is TRBV11-2; 8 nucleotides line up with TRBD2. The germline gives CDR1 SGHAT, CDR2 FQNNGV. The CDR3 loop spans 13 amino acids. With V trimmed by 5 bases and J by 6 bases, 6 bases remained unmatched. Here the CDR3 reads CASSQAGVAEQYF. The CDR3 nucleotides read TGTGCCAGCAGCCAAGCGGGAGTGGCCGAGCAGTACTTC. Combining the CDR3 with reference TRBV11-2 and TRBJ2-7 gives the whole variable domain EAGVAQSPRYKIIEKRQSVAFWCNPISGHATLYWYQQILGQGPKLLIQFQNNGVVDDSQLPKDRFSAERLKGVDSTLKIQPAKLEDSAVYLCASSQAGVAEQYFGPGTRLTVT.

The J gene is TRBJ2-1, the V gene TRBV5-1; D is possibly TRBD1 or TRBD2 (5 bases each). CDR1 SGHRS and CDR2 YFSETQ come from the germline V gene. There are 15 residues in the CDR3. Trimming left V 4 bases short and J 7 bases short, with 18 bases between. CDR3 in DNA: TGCGCCAGCAGCCCCTTCCCCGGGGCTGAGAATGAGCAGTTCTTC. Its translation: CASSPFPGAENEQFF.

The chain uses TRBV5-1 and TRBJ2-6, with D perhaps TRBD1 (6 bases). V gave up 4 bases and J gave up 1 base, with 9 bases separating them. The CDR3 extends over 15 amino acids. Germline V gene data show CDR1 as SGHRS and CDR2 as YFSETQ. In DNA, the CDR3 is TGCGCCAGCAGCACCGACAGGTCTGGGGCCAACGTCCTGACTTTC. It yields the protein CASSTDRSGANVLTF.

The chain combines TRBV6-5 with TRBJ2-7; D might be TRBD1 (5 bases). Trimming shortened V by 6 bases and J by 2 bases, and 17 bases separated the two germline ends. The germline V gene encodes CDR1 MNHEY and CDR2 SVGAGI. The CDR3 is 15 amino acids. The CDR3 coding sequence is TGTGCCAGCAGGCAGGGCACTATAACCACCTACGAGCAGTACTTC. Residues: CASRQGTITTYEQYF.